The source of this T cell receptor (beta chain) is a study of post-analysis software for immune sequencing data. Study background: The study covered relapsing-remitting, secondary progressive and progressive-relapsing courses of multiple sclerosis.

Points on this clonotype: As yet, its antigen is unknown.

cDNA libraries for TCR beta contained unique molecular identifiers. TCRdb called the PCR reads again in MiXCR, with one record for every CDR3 protein. The sample includes roughly 540,000 distinct CDR3 sequences, under 40% seen only once; the top ten take around 5.9%. Overall study findings and caveats: When the samples were clustered directly with F measure, those that had been prepared in the same batch showed strong co-clustering.

Sequences were obtained from blood. The receptor comes from a girl aged 2-17 years with multiple sclerosis.

DNA of the CDR3: TGTGCCAGCAGTCCATTACTAGCGGACACCGGGGAGCTGTTTTTT. Translation gives CASSPLLADTGELFF. The chain uses TRBV27 and TRBJ2-2, with TRBD2 matching 8 bases. The germline V gene encodes CDR1 MNHEY and CDR2 SMNVEV (reference sequence). V lost 5 bases to trimming and J lost 3 bases; unmatched junction nucleotides: 5. This CDR3 is built from 15 residues.